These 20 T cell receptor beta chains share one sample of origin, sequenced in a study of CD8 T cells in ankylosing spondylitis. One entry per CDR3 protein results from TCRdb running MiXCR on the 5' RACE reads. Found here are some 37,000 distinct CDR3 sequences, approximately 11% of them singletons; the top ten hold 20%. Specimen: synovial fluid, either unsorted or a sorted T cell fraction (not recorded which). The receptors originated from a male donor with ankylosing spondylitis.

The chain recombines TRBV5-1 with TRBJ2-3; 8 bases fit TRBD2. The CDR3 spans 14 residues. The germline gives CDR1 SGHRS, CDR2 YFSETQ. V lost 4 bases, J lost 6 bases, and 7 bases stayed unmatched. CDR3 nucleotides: TGCGCCAGCAGCGTGGGACTAGGCGAGGATACGCAGTATTTT. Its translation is CASSVGLGEDTQYF.

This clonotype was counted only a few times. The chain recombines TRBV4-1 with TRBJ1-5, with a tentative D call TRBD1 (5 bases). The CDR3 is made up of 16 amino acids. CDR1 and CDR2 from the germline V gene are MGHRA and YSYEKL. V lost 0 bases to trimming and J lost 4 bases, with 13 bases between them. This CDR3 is CASSQDFQGANQPQHF. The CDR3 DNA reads TGCGCCAGCAGCCAAGATTTCCAGGGCGCTAATCAGCCCCAGCATTTT.

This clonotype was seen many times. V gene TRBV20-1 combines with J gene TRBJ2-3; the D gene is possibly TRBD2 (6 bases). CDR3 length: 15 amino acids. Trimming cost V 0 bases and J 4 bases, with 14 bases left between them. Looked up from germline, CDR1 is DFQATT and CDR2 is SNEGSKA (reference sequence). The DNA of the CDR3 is TGCAGTGCTAGAGATAAGGAACTAGCAGCAGATACGCAGTATTTT. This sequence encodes CSARDKELAADTQYF.

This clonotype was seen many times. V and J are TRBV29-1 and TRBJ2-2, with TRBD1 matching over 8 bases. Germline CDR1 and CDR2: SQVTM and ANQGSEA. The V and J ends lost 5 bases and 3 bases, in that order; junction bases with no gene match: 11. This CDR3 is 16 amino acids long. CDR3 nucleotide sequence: TGCAGCGTTCTACCCGCCGAGACAGGGGACACCGGGGAGCTGTTTTTT. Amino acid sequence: CSVLPAETGDTGELFF.

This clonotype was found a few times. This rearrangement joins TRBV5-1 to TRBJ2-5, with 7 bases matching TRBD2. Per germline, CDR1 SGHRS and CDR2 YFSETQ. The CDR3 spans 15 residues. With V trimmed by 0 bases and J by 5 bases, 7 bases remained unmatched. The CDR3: CASSLAGGEGETQYF. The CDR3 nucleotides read TGCGCCAGCAGCTTGGCCGGCGGGGAGGGCGAGACCCAGTACTTC. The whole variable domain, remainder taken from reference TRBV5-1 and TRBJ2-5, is KAGVTQTPRYLIKTRGQQVTLSCSPISGHRSVSWYQQTPGQGLQFLFEYFSETQRNKGNFPGRFSGRQFSNSRSEMNVSTLELGDSALYLCASSLAGGEGETQYFGPGTRLLVL.

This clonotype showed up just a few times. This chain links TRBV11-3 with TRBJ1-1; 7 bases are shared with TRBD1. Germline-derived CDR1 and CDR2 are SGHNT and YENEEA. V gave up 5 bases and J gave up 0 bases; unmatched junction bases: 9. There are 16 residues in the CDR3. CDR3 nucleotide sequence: TGTGCCAGCAGCCCTGGGACAGCCCTCCTGAACACTGAAGCTTTCTTT. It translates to CASSPGTALLNTEAFF.

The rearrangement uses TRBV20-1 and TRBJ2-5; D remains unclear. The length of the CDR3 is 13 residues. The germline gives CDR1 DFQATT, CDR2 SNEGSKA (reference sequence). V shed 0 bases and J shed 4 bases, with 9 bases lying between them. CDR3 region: CSARDFVRETQYF. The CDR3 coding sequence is TGCAGTGCTAGAGATTTCGTGAGAGAGACCCAGTACTTC.

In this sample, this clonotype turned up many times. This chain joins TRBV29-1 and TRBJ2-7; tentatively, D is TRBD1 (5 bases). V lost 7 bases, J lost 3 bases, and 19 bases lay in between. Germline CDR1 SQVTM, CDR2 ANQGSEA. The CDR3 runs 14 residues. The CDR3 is CSATTGRAYYEQYF. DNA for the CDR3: TGCAGCGCGACAACAGGTCGGGCCTACTACGAGCAGTACTTC.

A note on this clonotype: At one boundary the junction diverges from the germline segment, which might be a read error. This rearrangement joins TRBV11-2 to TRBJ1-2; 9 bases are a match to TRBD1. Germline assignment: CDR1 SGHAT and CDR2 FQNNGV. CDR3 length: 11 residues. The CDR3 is CASSLGGDRAF. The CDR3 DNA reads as TGTGCCAGCAGCTTAGGGGGGGACAGGGCTTTC.

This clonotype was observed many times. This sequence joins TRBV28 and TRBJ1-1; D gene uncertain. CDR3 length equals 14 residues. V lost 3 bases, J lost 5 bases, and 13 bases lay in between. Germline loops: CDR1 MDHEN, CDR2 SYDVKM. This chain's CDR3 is CASSFLPGGTEAFF. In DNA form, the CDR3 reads TGTGCCAGCAGTTTCCTACCGGGAGGAACTGAAGCTTTCTTT.

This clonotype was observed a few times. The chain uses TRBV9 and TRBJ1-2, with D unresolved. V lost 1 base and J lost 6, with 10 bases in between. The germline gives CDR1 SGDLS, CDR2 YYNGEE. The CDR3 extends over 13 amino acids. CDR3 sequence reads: CASSVSERNGYTF. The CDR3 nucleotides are TGTGCCAGCAGCGTATCCGAGAGGAATGGCTACACCTTC.

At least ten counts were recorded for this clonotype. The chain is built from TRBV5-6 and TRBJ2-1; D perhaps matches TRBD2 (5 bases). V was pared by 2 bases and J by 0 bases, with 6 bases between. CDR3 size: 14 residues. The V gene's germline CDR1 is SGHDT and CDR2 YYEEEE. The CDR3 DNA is TGTGCCAGCAGCTTTCGGGACTCCTACAATGAGCAGTTCTTC. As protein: CASSFRDSYNEQFF.

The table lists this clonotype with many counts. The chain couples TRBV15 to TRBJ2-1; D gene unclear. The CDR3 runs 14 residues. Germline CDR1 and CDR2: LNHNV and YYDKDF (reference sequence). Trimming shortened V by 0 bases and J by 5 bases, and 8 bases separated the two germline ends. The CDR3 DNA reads TGTGCCACCAGCAGAGAGGGCATAGACAATGAGCAGTTCTTC. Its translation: CATSREGIDNEQFF.

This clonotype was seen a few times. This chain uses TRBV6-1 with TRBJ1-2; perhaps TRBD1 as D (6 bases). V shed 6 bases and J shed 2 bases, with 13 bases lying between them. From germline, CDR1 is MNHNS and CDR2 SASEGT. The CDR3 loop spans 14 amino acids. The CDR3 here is CASRRGYQNYGYTF. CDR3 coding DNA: TGTGCCAGCAGAAGGGGGTATCAGAACTATGGCTACACCTTC.

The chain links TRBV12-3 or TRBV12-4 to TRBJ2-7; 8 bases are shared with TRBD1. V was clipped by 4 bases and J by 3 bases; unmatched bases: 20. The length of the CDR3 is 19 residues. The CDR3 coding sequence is TGTGCCAGCAGTTCATCCCAGAAAATCCAACAGGGGGTTAGCTACGAGCAGTACTTC. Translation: CASSSSQKIQQGVSYEQYF.

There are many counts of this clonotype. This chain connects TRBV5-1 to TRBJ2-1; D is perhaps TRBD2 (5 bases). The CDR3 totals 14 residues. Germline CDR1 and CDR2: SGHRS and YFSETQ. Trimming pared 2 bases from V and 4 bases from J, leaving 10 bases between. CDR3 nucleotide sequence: TGCGCCAGCAGCTTCGGGCGGGCTTACAATGAGCAGTTCTTC. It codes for CASSFGRAYNEQFF.

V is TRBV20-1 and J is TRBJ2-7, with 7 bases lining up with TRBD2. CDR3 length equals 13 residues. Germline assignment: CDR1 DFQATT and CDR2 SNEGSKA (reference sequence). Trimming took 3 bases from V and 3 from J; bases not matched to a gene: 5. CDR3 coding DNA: TGCAGTGCTAGCCGCGGGGACTACTACGAGCAGTACTTC. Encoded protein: CSASRGDYYEQYF.

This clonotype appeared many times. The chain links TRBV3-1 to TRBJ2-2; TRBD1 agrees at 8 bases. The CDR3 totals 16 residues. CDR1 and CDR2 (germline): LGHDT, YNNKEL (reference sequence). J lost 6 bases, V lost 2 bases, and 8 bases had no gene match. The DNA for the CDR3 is TGTGCCAGCAGCCAATCCGGGACAGGAAGACCCGGGGAGCTGTTTTTT. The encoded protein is CASSQSGTGRPGELFF.

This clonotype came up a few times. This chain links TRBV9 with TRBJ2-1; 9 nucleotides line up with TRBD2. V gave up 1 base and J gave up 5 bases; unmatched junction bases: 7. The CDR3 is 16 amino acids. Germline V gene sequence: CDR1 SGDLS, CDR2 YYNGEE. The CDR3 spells CASSVFTSGFDNEQFF. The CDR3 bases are TGTGCCAGCAGCGTATTTACTAGCGGGTTCGACAATGAGCAGTTCTTC.

CDR3 in amino acids: CASSDRLSNEQFF. The DNA for the CDR3 is TGTGCCAGCAGTGACAGATTATCCAATGAGCAGTTCTTC. V and J are TRBV6-1 and TRBJ2-1; D call uncertain. The CDR3 length is 13 residues. The germline CDR1 and CDR2 sequences are MNHNS and SASEGT. Trimming shortened V by 3 bases and J by 6 bases, and 9 bases separated the two germline ends.